This TCR beta chain was documented in a study of T cells in localized non-small cell lung cancer. Findings of the study overall: Of the top 100 tumor clones, median around 60 were in adjacent lung, some 30 among its top 100. Sequencing covered just one tumor region, so heterogeneity cannot be ruled out. Increased T cell density in blood showed an association with longer overall survival. The highest T cell clonality was in uninvolved adjacent lung, above tumor.

The CDR3 consists of 16 residues. Trimming pared 7 bases from V and 1 base from J, leaving 17 bases between. The germline CDR1 and CDR2 sequences are MGHRA and YSYEKL. With respect to this clone: Its antigen is not known.

TCRdb's table, derived via immunoSEQ multiplex PCR, lists solely in-frame clones and lacks some. Of some 38,000 clones listed, just over 85% are singletons. The gene calls are TRBV4-1 and TRBJ1-5, with D hard to call. The TCR was taken from a male donor at least 60 years old with stage II lung adenocarcinoma. The starting material was peripheral blood mononuclear cells, obtained before any cancer treatment. CDR3: CASKEGPSGSNQPQHF. CDR3 bases: TGCGCCAGCAAGGAGGGTCCCTCGGGAAGCAATCAGCCCCAGCATTTT.